The rows below give T cell receptor beta chains drawn from one sample of a study of graft-versus-host responses after intestinal transplantation. The data were produced by immunoSEQ multiplex PCR, yet TCRdb's version contains in-frame clones alone and is incomplete. The sample lists about 110,000 clones; approximately 93% were seen once. No antigen has been identified for these receptors. Sequencing used unstimulated CD8+ T cells sorted from spleen or lymph node cells, obtained before transplant. Receptors were obtained from a human donor who was the organ donor for an intestinal transplant. Both conserved end residues are part of each CDR3. The order of the fields is V gene, D gene, J gene, CDR3 length, CDR3 protein, CDR3 DNA. D genes are given only for firm matches.

V gene: TRBV27; D gene: TRBD1; J gene: TRBJ1-1; CDR3 length: 19; CDR3 protein: CASSLIPAGGRPMNTEAFF; CDR3 DNA: TGTGCCAGCAGTTTAATACCCGCAGGGGGCCGTCCAATGAACACTGAAGCTTTCTTT
V gene: TRBV7-9; D gene: TRBD1; J gene: TRBJ2-7; CDR3 length: 15; CDR3 protein: CASTPLGTGINEQYF; CDR3 DNA: TGTGCCAGCACCCCCCTCGGGACAGGGATCAACGAGCAGTACTTC
V gene: TRBV10-2; D gene: TRBD1; J gene: TRBJ2-4; CDR3 length: 17; CDR3 protein: CASRQGGRGLAKNIQYF; CDR3 DNA: TGCGCCAGCAGGCAAGGGGGCCGGGGATTAGCCAAAAACATTCAGTACTTC
V gene: TRBV28; D gene: TRBD1; J gene: TRBJ1-1; CDR3 length: 14; CDR3 protein: CASSTGQANTEAFF; CDR3 DNA: TGTGCCAGCAGTACGGGACAGGCGAACACTGAAGCTTTCTTT
V gene: TRBV27; D gene: TRBD2; J gene: TRBJ2-7; CDR3 length: 16; CDR3 protein: CASSLTLAPISYEQYF; CDR3 DNA: TGTGCCAGCAGTCTGACACTAGCGCCGATTTCCTACGAGCAGTACTTC
V gene: TRBV28; D gene: TRBD1; J gene: TRBJ1-2; CDR3 length: 11; CDR3 protein: CANRGPYGYTF; CDR3 DNA: TGTGCCAACAGGGGGCCCTACGGCTACACCTTC
V gene: TRBV29-1; D gene: NA; J gene: TRBJ2-7; CDR3 length: 12; CDR3 protein: CSVMRGEYEQYF; CDR3 DNA: TGCAGCGTTATGAGGGGTGAATACGAGCAGTACTTC
V gene: TRBV6-6; D gene: TRBD1; J gene: TRBJ2-7; CDR3 length: 14; CDR3 protein: CASSARDSYYEQYF; CDR3 DNA: TGTGCCAGCAGTGCCCGGGACAGTTATTACGAGCAGTACTTC
V gene: TRBV27; D gene: TRBD2; J gene: TRBJ2-7; CDR3 length: 16; CDR3 protein: CASSSLTSGSSYEQYF; CDR3 DNA: TGTGCCAGCAGTTCCCTGACTAGCGGGAGCTCCTACGAGCAGTACTTC
V gene: TRBV28; D gene: NA; J gene: TRBJ2-1; CDR3 length: 15; CDR3 protein: CASNGAPGSYNEQFF; CDR3 DNA: TGTGCCAGCAACGGGGCCCCCGGCTCCTACAATGAGCAGTTCTTC
V gene: TRBV5-1; D gene: TRBD2; J gene: TRBJ2-1; CDR3 length: 14; CDR3 protein: CASSAGTIYNEQFF; CDR3 DNA: TGCGCCAGCAGTGCCGGGACTATCTACAATGAGCAGTTCTTC
V gene: TRBV27; D gene: NA; J gene: TRBJ1-5; CDR3 length: 17; CDR3 protein: CASSLSWVTGANQPQHF; CDR3 DNA: TGTGCCAGCAGTTTAAGTTGGGTGACAGGTGCCAATCAGCCCCAGCATTTT